A single sample gave rise to the 3 T cell receptor beta chains below, sequenced in a study of blood T cell repertoires in COVID-19. The data were produced by immunoSEQ multiplex PCR, yet TCRdb's version contains in-frame clones alone and is incomplete. The data contain about 280,000 clones, about four fifths of them singletons. Sequenced: peripheral blood. The source of these receptors is a woman aged 45 to 65 who had recovered from COVID-19.

The chain has TRBV6-2 or TRBV6-3 and TRBJ2-7; D call uncertain. CDR3 length: 14 amino acids. V lost 2 bases, J lost 2 bases, and 10 bases lay in between. Germline assignment: CDR1 MNHEY and CDR2 SVGEGT. The CDR3 is CASSYAQSTYEQYF. CDR3 DNA sequence: TGTGCCAGCAGTTACGCCCAGTCCACCTACGAGCAGTACTTC.

This sequence joins TRBV7-2 and TRBJ1-1; D is perhaps TRBD1 (6 bases). Trimming left V 4 bases short and J 5 bases short, with 17 bases between. Germline CDR1 reads SGHTA; CDR2 reads FQGNSA. The CDR3 contains 15 residues. The DNA for the CDR3 is TGTGCCAGCAGCTCACCCCACGGGGGGCAGACTGAAGCTTTCTTT. As protein: CASSSPHGGQTEAFF. Variable domain in full (rest from reference TRBV7-2 and TRBJ1-1): GAGVSQSPSNKVTEKGKDVELRCDPISGHTALYWYRQSLGQGLEFLIYFQGNSAPDKSGLPSDRFSAERTGGSVSTLTIQRTQQEDSAVYLCASSSPHGGQTEAFFGQGTRLTVV.

V gene TRBV7-2 combines with J gene TRBJ2-5; 11 bases match TRBD2. This CDR3 spans 16 amino acids. Germline trimming cut 5 bases from V and 2 bases from J; bases unmatched to any gene: 7. Germline V lookup: CDR1 SGHTA, CDR2 FQGNSA. CDR3 sequence reads: CASSPSGGLGQETQYF. The CDR3 DNA reads as TGTGCCAGCAGCCCTAGCGGGGGGCTCGGACAAGAGACCCAGTACTTC. The full variable domain, with the rest looked up from reference TRBV7-2 and TRBJ2-5, is GAGVSQSPSNKVTEKGKDVELRCDPISGHTALYWYRQSLGQGLEFLIYFQGNSAPDKSGLPSDRFSAERTGGSVSTLTIQRTQQEDSAVYLCASSPSGGLGQETQYFGPGTRLLVL.